A single sample gave rise to the 18 T cell receptor beta chains below, sequenced in a study of blood T cell repertoires in COVID-19. Assay used: immunoSEQ multiplex PCR; TCRdb lists only in-frame clones, some missing. Of 400,000 to 550,000 clones in the sample, 87% were seen once. Sequencing input: PBMCs or T cells enriched from blood (not recorded which). The receptors here all came from a woman aged 18-29 years with acute COVID-19.

J is TRBJ2-1 and V is TRBV27, with D hard to call. Germline loops: CDR1 MNHEY, CDR2 SMNVEV (reference sequence). V lost 2 bases to trimming and J lost 10 bases, with 18 bases between them. The CDR3 runs to 15 residues. In nucleotides, the CDR3 is TGTGCCAGCAGTTTACTCTCAGACTTGTTGTACGAGCAGTTCTTC. It translates to CASSLLSDLLYEQFF.

The chain combines TRBV5-1 with TRBJ2-3; D perhaps matches TRBD1 (5 bases). Trimming took 2 bases from V and 4 from J, leaving 8 bases between them. CDR1 is SGHRS and CDR2 is YFSETQ in the germline V gene. CDR3 length: 13 residues. CDR3 region: CASSFLGADTQYF. CDR3 nucleotide sequence: TGCGCCAGCAGCTTTCTAGGGGCAGATACGCAGTATTTT. The complete variable domain, with remaining parts taken from reference TRBV5-1 and TRBJ2-3, reads KAGVTQTPRYLIKTRGQQVTLSCSPISGHRSVSWYQQTPGQGLQFLFEYFSETQRNKGNFPGRFSGRQFSNSRSEMNVSTLELGDSALYLCASSFLGADTQYFGPGTRLTVL.

Ten or more counts support this clone. The rearrangement links TRBV5-1 to TRBJ2-2; perhaps TRBD2 as D (7 bases). The CDR3 covers 16 residues. Germline lookup yields CDR1 SGHRS and CDR2 YFSETQ. V was clipped by 0 bases and J by 5 bases, with 14 bases between them. The CDR3 sequence: CASSLDRGAETGELFF. Written as DNA, the CDR3 is TGCGCCAGCAGCTTGGACCGGGGGGCGGAGACCGGGGAGCTGTTTTTT. Looking up the rest from reference TRBV5-1 and TRBJ2-2 gives the full variable domain: KAGVTQTPRYLIKTRGQQVTLSCSPISGHRSVSWYQQTPGQGLQFLFEYFSETQRNKGNFPGRFSGRQFSNSRSEMNVSTLELGDSALYLCASSLDRGAETGELFFGEGSRLTVL.

The chain has TRBV6-5 and TRBJ1-2; 8 nucleotides match TRBD1. J lost 7 bases, V lost 6 bases, and 1 base had no gene match. CDR3 length: 11 amino acids. CDR1 and CDR2 from the germline V gene are MNHEY and SVGAGI. The CDR3 is CASSDRGGYTF. DNA of the CDR3: TGTGCCAGCAGCGACAGGGGTGGCTACACCTTC.

V usage is TRBV9 and J usage is TRBJ2-7; D is perhaps TRBD1 (6 bases). Trimming stripped 0 bases from V and 1 base from J, with 8 bases between. The CDR3 runs 14 residues. In germline, CDR1 is SGDLS, CDR2 YYNGEE. The CDR3 region is CASSVEGVSYEQYF. The DNA for the CDR3 is TGTGCCAGCAGCGTAGAGGGGGTTTCCTACGAGCAGTACTTC.

This clone came up a few times. V and J are TRBV4-1 and TRBJ2-7, with 8 nucleotides matching TRBD2. V gave up 4 bases and J gave up 3 bases; unmatched junction bases: 5. Germline lookup yields CDR1 MGHRA and CDR2 YSYEKL. CDR3 length: 14 amino acids. DNA of the CDR3: TGCGCCAGCAGCCGGACAGCGGGAGACTACGAGCAGTACTTC. The encoded protein is CASSRTAGDYEQYF.

This chain uses TRBV11-2 with TRBJ2-5, with 7 bases identical to TRBD1. Germline V gene data show CDR1 as SGHAT and CDR2 as FQNNGV. This CDR3 spans 14 amino acids. DNA of the CDR3: TGTGCTTCACAAGGGGGCGGTAGCCAAGAGACCCAGTACTTC. Protein: CASQGGGSQETQYF.

The rearrangement joins TRBV18 to TRBJ1-5; D unclear. Between the trimmed V and J ends, which lost 6 bases and 2 bases, there was a span of 17 bases. Germline assignment: CDR1 KGHSH and CDR2 LQKENI. CDR3 length: 16 amino acids. The CDR3 loop is CASSLLGEGGNQPQHF. The CDR3 nucleotides read TGTGCCAGCTCGCTTCTCGGTGAGGGTGGCAATCAGCCCCAGCATTTT.

V is TRBV18 and J is TRBJ2-3, with D maybe TRBD1 (5 bases). V was clipped by 2 bases and J by 2 bases, with 11 bases between them. Germline CDR1 is KGHSH and CDR2 is LQKENI. CDR3 length equals 15 residues. DNA of the CDR3: TGTGCCAGCTCACCAAGGGGCGGTAACACAGATACGCAGTATTTT. Encoded protein: CASSPRGGNTDTQYF.

The chain employs TRBV2 and TRBJ1-2; 7 positions match TRBD1. The CDR3 has 13 residues. The V and J ends lost 8 bases and 3 bases, in that order; junction bases with no gene match: 6. From germline, CDR1 is SNHLY and CDR2 FYNNEI. CDR3: CASGHGTDYGYTF. CDR3 DNA sequence: TGTGCCAGCGGTCACGGGACAGACTATGGCTACACCTTC. Filled out from reference TRBV2 and TRBJ1-2, the complete variable domain reads EPEVTQTPSHQVTQMGQEVILRCVPISNHLYFYWYRQILGQKVEFLVSFYNNEISEKSEIFDDQFSVERPDGSNFTLKIRSTKLEDSAMYFCASGHGTDYGYTFGSGTRLTVV.

The V and J genes are TRBV14 and TRBJ2-6; D possibly corresponds to TRBD1 (7 bases). The CDR3 covers 19 residues. Germline lookup yields CDR1 SGHDN and CDR2 FVKESK. The germline V and J ends were trimmed by 2 bases and 4 bases, with 21 bases remaining between them. The CDR3 reads CASSQRGPGATLGANVLTF. CDR3 sequence (DNA): TGTGCCAGCAGCCAAAGGGGGCCGGGGGCGACCTTGGGGGCCAACGTCCTGACTTTC.

V usage is TRBV29-1 and J usage is TRBJ2-2, with a weak D call TRBD1 (6 bases). The CDR3 is 13 residues long. V shed 8 bases and J shed 0 bases, with 10 bases lying between them. Germline-derived CDR1 and CDR2 are SQVTM and ANQGSEA. The CDR3, as DNA: TGCAGCTACAGGGCCGCGAACACCGGGGAGCTGTTTTTT. The encoded protein is CSYRAANTGELFF.

The chain couples TRBV5-6 to TRBJ1-2; TRBD1 aligns across 7 bases. V dropped 5 bases and J dropped 4; count of bases not matched to a gene: 5. The CDR3 sequence is 13 residues long. Germline CDR1 and CDR2: SGHDT and YYEEEE. CDR3 coding DNA: TGTGCCAGCAGTACCGGGACAGCCTATGGCTACACCTTC. Translation: CASSTGTAYGYTF.

The chain has TRBV7-9 and TRBJ2-5; D might be TRBD2 (6 bases). This CDR3 has 14 residues. Germline CDR1 is SEHNR and CDR2 is FQNEAQ (reference sequence). The ends were cut back, 4 bases at V and 2 bases at J, with 11 bases in the middle. In nucleotides, the CDR3 is TGTGCCAGCAGCTACCCGGGGAGGCAAGAGACCCAGTACTTC. This codes for CASSYPGRQETQYF.

J is TRBJ2-3 and V is TRBV10-3; 7 nucleotides match TRBD2. The CDR3 has 17 residues. Germline V gene lookup returns CDR1 ENHRY and CDR2 SYGVKD. V was pared by 3 bases and J by 5 bases, with 14 bases of the junction left unmatched. DNA of the CDR3: TGTGCCATCAGTGACCTTATAGGCGGGAGTAATGGAGATACGCAGTATTTT. Translating gives CAISDLIGGSNGDTQYF.

The rearrangement joins TRBV28 to TRBJ1-1, with 9 bases identical to TRBD1. Germline CDR1 and CDR2: MDHEN and SYDVKM. CDR3 length: 14 residues. V shed 8 bases and J 0 bases; nucleotides not matched to a gene: 4. The CDR3 region has the DNA TGTGCCAGCTTTACAGGGGGCGTGAACACTGAAGCTTTCTTT. It translates to CASFTGGVNTEAFF.

The J gene is TRBJ2-5, the V gene TRBV9; D is perhaps TRBD2 (5 bases). V lost 4 bases and J 9 bases, leaving 16 bases between the germline ends. CDR1 SGDLS and CDR2 YYNGEE come from the germline V gene. The CDR3 is made up of 13 amino acids. CDR3 protein: CASSTGLRNPQYF. The CDR3 bases are TGTGCCAGCAGCACCGGACTGAGGAATCCCCAGTACTTC.

The chain uses TRBV18 and TRBJ1-1; D remains unclear. V dropped 5 bases and J dropped 7 bases, with 17 bases sitting between them. Germline CDR1 KGHSH, CDR2 LQKENI. The CDR3 runs to 14 residues. In DNA form, the CDR3 reads TGTGCCAGCTCAAGTGTGGTAGCTGGAAGTGAAGCTTTCTTT. Translation gives CASSSVVAGSEAFF. The full variable domain, rest sourced from reference TRBV18 and TRBJ1-1, is NAGVMQNPRHLVRRRGQEARLRCSPMKGHSHVYWYRQLPEEGLKFMVYLQKENIIDESGMPKERFSAEFPKEGPSILRIQQVVRGDSAAYFCASSSVVAGSEAFFGQGTRLTVV.